The 6 T cell receptor beta chains presented below share a single source sample, sequenced in a study of T-cell memory formation after mild COVID-19. From the 5' RACE reads, TCRdb called clonotypes with MiXCR, one entry per CDR3 protein. Of fewer than 250,000 distinct CDR3 sequences detected, 15% appear once; the ten largest clones hold less than 2.5%. The specimen sequenced was PBMCs or a T cell subset sorted from them (not recorded which). These receptors were obtained from an adult woman who had mild COVID-19 (a few samples of this study predate the infection). Cell type and time point are not known.

There are a few counts of this clonotype. This chain connects TRBV20-1 to TRBJ2-6; D may be TRBD1 (6 bases). Per germline, CDR1 DFQATT and CDR2 SNEGSKA (reference sequence). The V end lost 6 bases, the J end lost 4 bases, and 13 bases lay between the germline ends. This CDR3 is built from 14 residues. CDR3: CSAPGVSGANVLTF. CDR3 nucleotides: TGCAGTGCCCCAGGGGTCTCCGGGGCCAACGTCCTGACTTTC.

The gene calls are TRBV30 and TRBJ2-2; maybe TRBD1 (6 bases). Trimming left V 3 bases short and J 0 bases short, with 14 bases between. CDR3 length: 16 residues. CDR1 GTSNPN and CDR2 SVGIG come from the germline V gene (reference sequence). The CDR3 DNA reads as TGTGCCTGGAGGAGGATACAGGGCGCGAACACCGGGGAGCTGTTTTTT. It yields the protein CAWRRIQGANTGELFF.

V gene TRBV10-3 combines with J gene TRBJ2-2; D is unresolved. The V gene's germline CDR1 is ENHRY and CDR2 SYGVKD. Deletions cut 2 bases from V and 0 bases from J, with 10 bases between. The CDR3 totals 16 residues. The CDR3 DNA reads as TGTGCCATCAGTGAGGTAGCCACTCCGAACACCGGGGAGCTGTTTTTT. Translating gives CAISEVATPNTGELFF.

This rearrangement joins TRBV6-1 to TRBJ2-1; weak D call: TRBD1 (6 bases). The CDR3 spans 14 residues. Germline CDR1 reads MNHNS; CDR2 reads SASEGT. Trimming cost V 6 bases and J 5 bases, with 14 bases left between them. CDR3 amino acids: CASRRRGWNNEQFF. CDR3 nucleotide sequence: TGTGCCAGCAGACGCAGGGGATGGAACAATGAGCAGTTCTTC.

This clonotype has more than one count but fewer than ten. The chain recombines TRBV24-1 with TRBJ1-5; no reliable D call. The CDR3 contains 16 residues. Trimming took 5 bases from V and 0 from J, leaving 13 bases between them. Germline CDR1 and CDR2: KGHDR and SFDVKD. CDR3 in DNA: TGTGCCACCAGTGTTGCAGGAGCCTCTAGCAATCAGCCCCAGCATTTT. Residues: CATSVAGASSNQPQHF.

The CDR3 spells CSAPLGGHRNSPLHF. The CDR3 DNA sequence: TGCAGTGCTCCCCTCGGGGGCCACAGGAATTCACCCCTCCACTTT. This chain connects TRBV20-1 to TRBJ1-6; the D gene is possibly TRBD1 (6 bases). Germline V gene lookup returns CDR1 DFQATT and CDR2 SNEGSKA (reference sequence). The V end lost 5 bases, the J end lost 7 bases, and 18 bases lay between the germline ends. The CDR3 contains 15 residues.